One sample yielded the 11 T cell receptor beta chains listed below, sequenced in a study of T-cell memory formation after mild COVID-19. From the 5' RACE reads, TCRdb called clonotypes with MiXCR, one entry per CDR3 protein. The repertoire holds under 700,000 distinct CDR3 sequences, with approximately 20% as singletons. The sequenced material came from PBMCs or a T cell subset sorted from them (not recorded which). The receptors come from an adult woman who had mild COVID-19 (a few samples of this study predate the infection). Cell type and time point are not known.

The rearrangement joins TRBV14 to TRBJ1-2, with a tentative D call TRBD1 (5 bases). Looked up from germline, CDR1 is SGHDN and CDR2 is FVKESK. This CDR3 is built from 13 residues. Trimming cost V 4 bases and J 7 bases, with 13 bases left between them. CDR3: CASSLPGPGGYTF. In nucleotides, the CDR3 is TGTGCCAGCAGCCTACCGGGGCCTGGTGGCTACACCTTC.

The chain couples TRBV5-6 to TRBJ1-5; 8 bases are a match to TRBD1. This CDR3 has 15 residues. V shed 0 bases and J 4 bases; nucleotides not matched to a gene: 3. The V gene's germline CDR1 is SGHDT and CDR2 YYEEEE. The CDR3 loop is CASSLGQGTNQPQHF. The CDR3 nucleotides read TGTGCCAGCAGCTTGGGACAGGGGACAAATCAGCCCCAGCATTTT.

This clonotype was seen more than once but under ten times. This chain uses TRBV11-2 with TRBJ2-1; 8 bases are shared with TRBD2. CDR1 is SGHAT, CDR2 FQNNGV, per germline. The CDR3 is made up of 16 amino acids. After removal of 6 bases from V and 2 bases from J, the junction contained 9 bases not matched to a gene. In DNA form, the CDR3 reads TGTGCCAGCAGTATAGCGGGAAAGGGCCCCTACAATGAGCAGTTCTTC. Encoded protein: CASSIAGKGPYNEQFF.

This clonotype has only a few counts. The V and J genes are TRBV20-1 and TRBJ2-7; no reliable D call. With 4 bases removed from V and 7 bases from J, the gap between germline ends came to 11 bases. In germline, CDR1 is DFQATT, CDR2 SNEGSKA (reference sequence). There are 11 residues in the CDR3. This CDR3 is CSATRAREQYF. The CDR3 DNA reads as TGCAGTGCTACAAGGGCGCGGGAGCAGTACTTC.

CDR3 in amino acids: CASSLAPWREGYEQYF. CDR3 coding DNA: TGTGCCAGCAGCTTAGCTCCCTGGCGGGAGGGCTACGAGCAGTACTTC. The chain combines TRBV11-1 with TRBJ2-7, with 9 bases identical to TRBD2. CDR1 SGHAT and CDR2 FQDESV come from the germline V gene (reference sequence). This CDR3 region has 16 residues. The ends lost 0 bases at V and 3 bases at J; junction bases unmatched: 6.

This chain uses TRBV5-6 with TRBJ2-7; D is unclear. CDR1 and CDR2 from the germline V gene are SGHDT and YYEEEE. Trimming stripped 9 bases from V and 0 bases from J, with 13 bases between. The length of the CDR3 is 13 residues. Here the CDR3 reads CATSVDASYEQYF. The CDR3 region has the DNA TGTGCCACCTCAGTGGACGCCTCCTACGAGCAGTACTTC.

The gene calls are TRBV4-1 and TRBJ1-1, with D possibly matching TRBD1 (5 bases). The V gene lost 4 bases and the J gene lost 1 base, with 13 bases spanning the gap. Germline V lookup: CDR1 MGHRA, CDR2 YSYEKL. This CDR3 has 15 amino acids. DNA of the CDR3: TGCGCCAGCAGCCTACCAATGGGGGGGAACACTGAAGCTTTCTTT. Its protein product is CASSLPMGGNTEAFF.

This clonotype was found a few times. The genes are TRBV25-1 and TRBJ2-7; TRBD2 might be the D (6 bases). CDR1 is MGHDK and CDR2 is SYGVNS in the germline V gene. The CDR3 is made up of 15 amino acids. V gave up 3 bases and J gave up 0 bases, with 12 bases separating them. CDR3 bases: TGTGCCAGCAGTGAGTCAGGGACTGGCTCCTACGAGCAGTACTTC. Its translation: CASSESGTGSYEQYF.

This clonotype was recorded a few times. The V call is TRBV6-5, the J call TRBJ2-7; 8 bases match TRBD2. The germline gives CDR1 MNHEY, CDR2 SVGAGI. After removal of 0 bases from V and 1 base from J, the junction contained 5 bases not matched to a gene. The CDR3 has 16 amino acids. CDR3 nucleotide sequence: TGTGCCAGCAGTTACTCGCAGACTAGCGCGTCCTACGAGCAGTACTTC. Its protein is CASSYSQTSASYEQYF.

This clonotype turned up a few times. The gene calls are TRBV10-3 and TRBJ2-1; D possibly uses TRBD1 or TRBD2 (5 bases each). Trimming removed 3 bases at V and 5 bases at J, with 11 bases between. Germline CDR1 ENHRY, CDR2 SYGVKD. The CDR3 has 14 residues. The CDR3 loop reads CAISDWGMNNEQFF. The CDR3 bases are TGTGCCATCAGTGACTGGGGGATGAACAATGAGCAGTTCTTC.

V is TRBV24-1 and J is TRBJ2-1; no clear D gene. This CDR3 has 13 amino acids. Germline values: CDR1 KGHDR, CDR2 SFDVKD. Trimming pared 4 bases from V and 7 bases from J, leaving 10 bases between. CDR3 bases: TGTGCCACCAGTGAATTCGGACGGAATGAGCAGTTCTTC. It codes for CATSEFGRNEQFF.